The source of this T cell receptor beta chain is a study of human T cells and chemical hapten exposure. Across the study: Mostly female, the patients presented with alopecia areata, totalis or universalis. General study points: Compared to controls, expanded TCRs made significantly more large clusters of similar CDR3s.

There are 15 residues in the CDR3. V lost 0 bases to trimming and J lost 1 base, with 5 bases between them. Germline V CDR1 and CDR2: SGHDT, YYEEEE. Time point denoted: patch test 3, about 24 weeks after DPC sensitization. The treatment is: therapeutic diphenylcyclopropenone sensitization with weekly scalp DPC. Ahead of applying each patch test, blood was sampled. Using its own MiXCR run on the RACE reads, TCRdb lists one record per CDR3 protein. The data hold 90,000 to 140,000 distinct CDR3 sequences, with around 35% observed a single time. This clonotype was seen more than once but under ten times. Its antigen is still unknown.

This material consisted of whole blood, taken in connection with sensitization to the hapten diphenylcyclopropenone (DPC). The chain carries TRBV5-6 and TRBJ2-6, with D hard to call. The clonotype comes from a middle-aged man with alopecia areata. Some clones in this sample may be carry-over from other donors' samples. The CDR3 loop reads CASSLVGSGANVLTF. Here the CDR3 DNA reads TGTGCCAGCAGCTTGGTGGGGTCTGGGGCCAACGTCCTGACTTTC.